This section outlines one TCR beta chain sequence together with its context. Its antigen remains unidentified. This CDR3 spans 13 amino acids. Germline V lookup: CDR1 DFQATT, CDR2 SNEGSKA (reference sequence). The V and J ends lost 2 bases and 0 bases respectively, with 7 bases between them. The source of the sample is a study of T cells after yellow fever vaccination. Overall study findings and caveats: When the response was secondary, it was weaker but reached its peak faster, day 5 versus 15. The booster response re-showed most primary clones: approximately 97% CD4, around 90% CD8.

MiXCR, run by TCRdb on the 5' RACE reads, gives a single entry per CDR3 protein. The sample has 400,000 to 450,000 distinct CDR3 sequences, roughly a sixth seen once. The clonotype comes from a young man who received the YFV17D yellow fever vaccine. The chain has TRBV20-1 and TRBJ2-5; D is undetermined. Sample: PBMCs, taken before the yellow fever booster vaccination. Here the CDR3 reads CSARKPYQETQYF. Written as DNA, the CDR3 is TGCAGTGCTAGAAAGCCGTACCAAGAGACCCAGTACTTC.